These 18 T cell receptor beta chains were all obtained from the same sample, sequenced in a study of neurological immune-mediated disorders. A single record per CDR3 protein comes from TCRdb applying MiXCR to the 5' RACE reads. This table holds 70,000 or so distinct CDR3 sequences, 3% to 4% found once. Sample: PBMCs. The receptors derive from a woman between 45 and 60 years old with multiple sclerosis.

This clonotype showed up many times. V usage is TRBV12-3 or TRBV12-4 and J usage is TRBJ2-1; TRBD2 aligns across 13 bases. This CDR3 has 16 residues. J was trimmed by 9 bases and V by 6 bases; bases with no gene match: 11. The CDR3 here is CASSHQLAGGPVEQFF. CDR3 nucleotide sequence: TGTGCCAGCAGCCACCAACTAGCGGGGGGGCCTGTTGAGCAGTTCTTC.

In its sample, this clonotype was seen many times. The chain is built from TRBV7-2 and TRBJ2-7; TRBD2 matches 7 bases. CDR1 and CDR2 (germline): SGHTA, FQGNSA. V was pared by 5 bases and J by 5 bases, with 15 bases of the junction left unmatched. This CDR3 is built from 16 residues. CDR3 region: CASSPYIVRGSNEQYF. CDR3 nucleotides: TGTGCCAGCAGCCCCTACATTGTTCGCGGGAGCAACGAGCAGTACTTC.

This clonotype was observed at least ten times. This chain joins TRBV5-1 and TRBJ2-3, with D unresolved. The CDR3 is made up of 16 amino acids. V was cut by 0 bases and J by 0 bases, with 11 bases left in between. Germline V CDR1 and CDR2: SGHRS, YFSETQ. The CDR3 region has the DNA TGCGCCAGCAGCTTGGCCGGTGGGGTCAGCACAGATACGCAGTATTTT. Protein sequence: CASSLAGGVSTDTQYF. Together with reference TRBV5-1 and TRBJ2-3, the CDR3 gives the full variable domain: KAGVTQTPRYLIKTRGQQVTLSCSPISGHRSVSWYQQTPGQGLQFLFEYFSETQRNKGNFPGRFSGRQFSNSRSEMNVSTLELGDSALYLCASSLAGGVSTDTQYFGPGTRLTVL.

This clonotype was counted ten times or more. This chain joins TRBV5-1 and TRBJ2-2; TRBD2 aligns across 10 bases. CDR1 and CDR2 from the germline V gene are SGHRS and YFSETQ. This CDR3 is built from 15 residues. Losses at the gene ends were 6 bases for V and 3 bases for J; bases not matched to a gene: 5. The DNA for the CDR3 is TGCGCCAGCACCAAGGGACTAGCGCACACCGGGGAGCTGTTTTTT. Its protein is CASTKGLAHTGELFF.

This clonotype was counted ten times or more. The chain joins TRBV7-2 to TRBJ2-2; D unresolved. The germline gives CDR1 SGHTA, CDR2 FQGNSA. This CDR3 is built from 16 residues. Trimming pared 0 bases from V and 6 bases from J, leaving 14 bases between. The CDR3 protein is CASSLAPARNPGELFF. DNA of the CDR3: TGTGCCAGCAGCTTAGCCCCGGCTAGAAATCCCGGGGAGCTGTTTTTT.

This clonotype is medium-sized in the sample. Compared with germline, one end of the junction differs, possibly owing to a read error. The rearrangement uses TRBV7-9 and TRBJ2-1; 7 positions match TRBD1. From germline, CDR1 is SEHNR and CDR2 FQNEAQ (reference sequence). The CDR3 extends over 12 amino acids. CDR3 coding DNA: TGTGCCAGCAGCCCCGAGACAGGGTCCTTTCATTTC. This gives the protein CASSPETGSFHF.

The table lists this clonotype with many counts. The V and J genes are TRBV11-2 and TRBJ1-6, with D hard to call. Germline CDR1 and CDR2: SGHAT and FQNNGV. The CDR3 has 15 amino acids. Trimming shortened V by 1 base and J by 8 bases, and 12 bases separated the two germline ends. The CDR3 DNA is TGTGCCAGCAGCTTAGCTGGGTCCCGGGATTCACCCCTCCACTTT. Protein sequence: CASSLAGSRDSPLHF.

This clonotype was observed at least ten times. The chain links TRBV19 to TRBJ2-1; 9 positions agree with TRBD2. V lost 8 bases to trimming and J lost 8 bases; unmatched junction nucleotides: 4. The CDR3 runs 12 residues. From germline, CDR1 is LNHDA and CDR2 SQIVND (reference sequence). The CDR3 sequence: CASHSGGYEQFF. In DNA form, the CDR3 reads TGTGCCAGTCATAGCGGGGGCTATGAGCAGTTCTTC. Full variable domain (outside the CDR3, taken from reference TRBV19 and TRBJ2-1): DGGITQSPKYLFRKEGQNVTLSCEQNLNHDAMYWYRQDPGQGLRLIYYSQIVNDFQKGDIAEGYSVSREKKESFPLTVTSAQKNPTAFYLCASHSGGYEQFFGPGTRLTVL.

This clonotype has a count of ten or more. The chain's CDR3 is CASRLQGASPLHF. The DNA for the CDR3 is TGTGCCAGCAGATTACAGGGCGCTTCACCCCTCCACTTT. The V call is TRBV2, the J call TRBJ1-6, with a possible D match to TRBD1 (6 bases). Germline V CDR1 and CDR2: SNHLY, FYNNEI. V was cut by 6 bases and J by 9 bases, with 12 bases left in between. This CDR3 is 13 amino acids long.

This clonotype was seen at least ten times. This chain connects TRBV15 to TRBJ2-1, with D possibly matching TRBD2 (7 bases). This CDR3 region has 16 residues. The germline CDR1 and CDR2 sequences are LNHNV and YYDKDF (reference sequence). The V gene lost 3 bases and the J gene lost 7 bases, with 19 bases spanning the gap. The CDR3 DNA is TGTGCCACCAGCAGCTTTGCGGGGGCCTTTGCTAATGAGCAGTTCTTC. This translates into CATSSFAGAFANEQFF.

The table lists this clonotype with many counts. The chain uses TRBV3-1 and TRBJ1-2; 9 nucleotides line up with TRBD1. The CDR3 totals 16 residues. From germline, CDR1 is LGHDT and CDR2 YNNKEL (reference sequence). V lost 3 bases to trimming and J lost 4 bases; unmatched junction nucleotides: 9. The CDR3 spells CASSQGTGRVGYGYTF. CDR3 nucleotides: TGTGCCAGCAGCCAGGGGACAGGGAGGGTCGGCTATGGCTACACCTTC.

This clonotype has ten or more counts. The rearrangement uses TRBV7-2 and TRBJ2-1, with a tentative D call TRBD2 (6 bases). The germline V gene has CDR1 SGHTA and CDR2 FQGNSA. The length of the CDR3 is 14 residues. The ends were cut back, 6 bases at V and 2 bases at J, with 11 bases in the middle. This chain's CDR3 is CASSSGLPYNEQFF. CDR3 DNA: TGTGCCAGCAGTTCGGGACTTCCCTACAATGAGCAGTTCTTC.

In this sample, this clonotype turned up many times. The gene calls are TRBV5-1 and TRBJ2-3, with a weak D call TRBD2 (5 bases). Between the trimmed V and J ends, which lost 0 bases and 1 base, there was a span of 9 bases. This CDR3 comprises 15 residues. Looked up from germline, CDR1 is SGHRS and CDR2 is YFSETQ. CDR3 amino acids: CASSLGGQRTDTQYF. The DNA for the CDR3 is TGCGCCAGCAGCTTGGGAGGGCAGCGCACAGATACGCAGTATTTT.

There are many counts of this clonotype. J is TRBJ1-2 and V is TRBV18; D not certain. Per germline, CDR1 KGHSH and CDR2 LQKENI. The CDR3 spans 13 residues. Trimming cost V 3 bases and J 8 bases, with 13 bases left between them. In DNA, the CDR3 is TGTGCCAGCTCACCCCGGGAGCCAGGAGGCTACACCTTC. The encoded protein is CASSPREPGGYTF.

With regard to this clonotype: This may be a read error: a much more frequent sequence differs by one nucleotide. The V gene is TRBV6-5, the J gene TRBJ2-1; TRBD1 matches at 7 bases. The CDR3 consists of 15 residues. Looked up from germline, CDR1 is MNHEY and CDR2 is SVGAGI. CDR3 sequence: CASRLGQEAPHELFF. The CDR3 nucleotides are TGTGCCAGCAGGCTAGGACAGGAGGCTCCCCATGAGCTGTTCTTC.

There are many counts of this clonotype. CDR3 loop: CSARDDIGSPDTQYF. The CDR3 nucleotides read TGCAGTGCTAGAGATGATATCGGATCTCCAGATACGCAGTATTTT. The chain joins TRBV20-1 to TRBJ2-3; D remains ambiguous. Trimming removed 0 bases at V and 4 bases at J, with 14 bases between. The CDR3 spans 15 residues. Germline CDR1 and CDR2: DFQATT and SNEGSKA (reference sequence).

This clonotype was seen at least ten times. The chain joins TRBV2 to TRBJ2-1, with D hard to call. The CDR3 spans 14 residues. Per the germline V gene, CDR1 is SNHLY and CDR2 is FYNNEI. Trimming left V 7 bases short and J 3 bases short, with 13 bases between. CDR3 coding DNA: TGTGCCAGCACCTCCGAGAGATTCTACAATGAGCAGTTCTTC. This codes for CASTSERFYNEQFF.

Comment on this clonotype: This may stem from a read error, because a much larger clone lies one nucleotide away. The CDR3 loop is CASKMDSSYNEQFF. In DNA form, the CDR3 reads TGTGCCAGCAAAATGGACAGCTCCTACAATGAGCAGTTCTTC. This chain connects TRBV28 to TRBJ2-1, with D perhaps matching TRBD1 (6 bases). Trimming shortened V by 7 bases and J by 0 bases, and 10 bases separated the two germline ends. This CDR3 spans 14 amino acids. CDR1 is MDHEN and CDR2 is SYDVKM in the germline V gene.